This TCR beta chain was found in a study of blood T cell repertoires in COVID-19. Study-wide context: Material from acute and convalescent COVID-19 was sourced from the United States, Italy and Spain. Sources were T cells, B-cell-depleted T cells, or PBMCs; the material itself was cDNA or gDNA.

The germline V and J ends were trimmed by 3 bases and 0 bases, with 12 bases remaining between them. Looked up from germline, CDR1 is SGDLS and CDR2 is YYNGEE. This CDR3 comprises 15 residues. Authors' data handling: Estimation of nucleated cell counts relied on the amplification of reference gene primers. Clones were read by immunoSEQ multiplex PCR, and TCRdb kept only the in-frame ones, dropping some. V and J calls and clone size are as listed in that table; D and trimming were resolved from the DNA. The sample has more than 150,000 clones; approximately 87% are singletons. The rearrangement links TRBV9 to TRBJ1-1, with D possibly being TRBD1 (5 bases). Sequenced input: peripheral blood. The sequence was obtained from a man aged 65 to 85 with active or convalescent COVID-19. CDR3 DNA: TGTGCCAGCAGCGGCCAGGGAGGGGTGAACACTGAAGCTTTCTTT. As protein: CASSGQGGVNTEAFF.